These 8 T cell receptor beta chains share one sample of origin, sequenced in a study of cytomegalovirus exposure and HLA in healthy donors. PCR amplification relied on 60 Vbeta primers (plus 13 Jbeta primers). Clones were read by immunoSEQ multiplex PCR, and TCRdb kept only the in-frame ones, dropping some. The specimen's table records over 25,000 clones. Sequencing was done on a sample of PBMCs. The receptors were gathered from a man in his thirties or forties in good health and CMV-seronegative.

The J gene is TRBJ1-3, the V gene TRBV5-1, with a weak D call TRBD1 (5 bases). The V gene's germline CDR1 is SGHRS and CDR2 YFSETQ. CDR3 size: 14 residues. The V end lost 0 bases, the J end lost 4 bases, and 8 bases lay between the germline ends. In DNA form, the CDR3 reads TGCGCCAGCAGCTTGGGGGGGGACGGAAACACCATATATTTT. Its translation is CASSLGGDGNTIYF.

This rearrangement joins TRBV30 to TRBJ1-1, with D perhaps TRBD1 (5 bases). The CDR3 totals 14 residues. V shed 4 bases and J shed 0 bases, with 12 bases lying between them. CDR1 is GTSNPN, CDR2 SVGIG, per germline (reference sequence). The CDR3 DNA sequence: TGTGCCTGGACCCGGACAACGATGAACACTGAAGCTTTCTTT. Its translation is CAWTRTTMNTEAFF.

This chain joins TRBV7-3 and TRBJ2-5; D is possibly TRBD1 (5 bases). Trimming took off 2 bases at V and 2 bases at J, with 9 bases between the two ends. The CDR3 sequence is 14 residues long. Germline CDR1 is SGHTA and CDR2 is FQGTGA. CDR3 in amino acids: CASSLQGSQETQYF. DNA for the CDR3: TGTGCCAGCAGCTTACAGGGATCGCAAGAGACCCAGTACTTC.

The chain couples TRBV27 to TRBJ2-5, with D possibly being TRBD1 (5 bases). The V gene lost 2 bases and the J gene lost 3 bases, with 7 bases spanning the gap. This CDR3 is 13 amino acids long. The germline V gene has CDR1 MNHEY and CDR2 SMNVEV (reference sequence). CDR3 loop: CASSLEGEETQYF. CDR3 coding DNA: TGTGCCAGCAGTTTAGAAGGGGAAGAGACCCAGTACTTC.

This chain uses TRBV2 with TRBJ2-7, with a tentative D call TRBD1 (6 bases). V gave up 4 bases and J gave up 3 bases, with 10 bases separating them. This CDR3 contains 13 residues. Per germline, CDR1 SNHLY and CDR2 FYNNEI. This CDR3 is CASSGTANYEQYF. CDR3 DNA: TGTGCCAGCAGTGGGACAGCTAACTACGAGCAGTACTTC. Using reference TRBV2 and TRBJ2-7 for the parts outside the CDR3, the full variable domain is EPEVTQTPSHQVTQMGQEVILRCVPISNHLYFYWYRQILGQKVEFLVSFYNNEISEKSEIFDDQFSVERPDGSNFTLKIRSTKLEDSAMYFCASSGTANYEQYFGPGTRLTVT.

J is TRBJ1-2 and V is TRBV28; 8 bases align to TRBD1. J gave up 2 bases and V 5 bases, and 4 bases lay outside the gene matches. This CDR3 is 14 amino acids long. CDR1 and CDR2 (germline): MDHEN, SYDVKM. In DNA, the CDR3 is TGTGCCAGCAGTCAGGGGGCCGGGAACTATGGCTACACCTTC. This encodes CASSQGAGNYGYTF.

The chain combines TRBV29-1 with TRBJ1-2; no firm D call. This CDR3 is 14 amino acids long. V was trimmed by 5 bases and J by 0 bases, leaving 13 bases between them. Germline V CDR1 and CDR2: SQVTM, ANQGSEA. CDR3 bases: TGCAGCGTTAGGAGGAGCGCGTCTAACTATGGCTACACCTTC. This codes for CSVRRSASNYGYTF.

V and J are TRBV4-1 and TRBJ2-1, with 10 bases that match TRBD2. Germline-derived CDR1 and CDR2 are MGHRA and YSYEKL. The CDR3 has 18 amino acids. After removal of 0 bases from V and 7 bases from J, the junction contained 12 bases not matched to a gene. The CDR3 DNA follows: TGCGCCAGCAGCCAAGACGCGCCCACTAGCGGGGAAAGAAATGAGCAGTTCTTC. It codes for CASSQDAPTSGERNEQFF.